This entry lists 12 T cell receptor beta chains sequenced from one sample in a study of beta chain features in type 1 diabetes. Study-level results: Among patients with Type 1 diabetes, TCRB CDR3s were moderately but significantly shorter in every one of the four CD4+ subsets.

The authors reverse transcribed all of the isolated RNA, so sequencing captured expressed TCRB transcripts. Libraries were prepared by immunoSEQ multiplex PCR; TCRdb keeps only in-frame clonotypes and omits some of them. The table records approximately 70,000 clones, 49% of them present only once. Which antigens these TCRs recognize remains unknown. The sequenced material came from central memory CD4+ T cells from blood. These receptors originate from a man aged 25 to 45 with type 1 diabetes.

The chain employs TRBV6-5 and TRBJ2-3, with D tentatively TRBD2 (6 bases). Trimming stripped 8 bases from V and 1 base from J, with 10 bases between. The CDR3 spans 13 residues. Germline V gene sequence: CDR1 MNHEY, CDR2 SVGAGI. The DNA for the CDR3 is TGTGCCAGCGGGACGGGAGGCACAGATACGCAGTATTTT. As protein: CASGTGGTDTQYF.

J is TRBJ2-3 and V is TRBV4-2; 10 nucleotides align to TRBD2. Per germline, CDR1 LGHNA and CDR2 YNFKEQ. The CDR3 runs to 17 residues. Trimming cost V 0 bases and J 6 bases; bases outside gene matches: 9. CDR3 loop: CASSQDKAGGPRDTQYF. As DNA, the CDR3 is TGTGCCAGCAGCCAAGACAAAGCGGGAGGGCCAAGGGATACGCAGTATTTT.

This chain uses TRBV4-1 with TRBJ2-5, with 14 bases identical to TRBD2. The V gene end was trimmed by 2 bases and the J gene end by 1 base; junction bases not matched to a gene: 15. The CDR3 runs to 21 residues. Per the germline V gene, CDR1 is MGHRA and CDR2 is YSYEKL. CDR3 DNA sequence: TGCGCCAGCAGCCAATCCCTGACTAGCGGGAGGGCCATGTTCAGCCAAGAGACCCAGTACTTC. Protein: CASSQSLTSGRAMFSQETQYF.

This clone was seen more than once but under ten times. CDR3 nucleotides: TGTGCCTGGAGTCCACCTACCCCTAGGACACAACACAATGAGCAGTTCTTC. Protein product: CAWSPPTPRTQHNEQFF. The chain combines TRBV30 with TRBJ2-1, with D perhaps matching TRBD1 (5 bases). Looked up from germline, CDR1 is GTSNPN and CDR2 is SVGIG (reference sequence). This CDR3 has 17 amino acids. Trimming stripped 2 bases from V and 5 bases from J, with 22 bases between.

CDR3 sequence: CSALQGDGYGYTF. In nucleotides, the CDR3 is TGCAGCGCCCTACAGGGGGATGGCTATGGCTACACCTTC. The V call is TRBV29-1, the J call TRBJ1-2, with 8 nucleotides matching TRBD1. In germline, CDR1 is SQVTM, CDR2 ANQGSEA. V was clipped by 7 bases and J by 4 bases; unmatched bases: 8. The CDR3 is made up of 13 amino acids.

The V gene is TRBV29-1, the J gene TRBJ2-5; 10 nucleotides match TRBD1. Per germline, CDR1 SQVTM and CDR2 ANQGSEA. After removal of 7 bases from V and 5 bases from J, the junction contained 7 bases not matched to a gene. This CDR3 comprises 13 residues. The CDR3 DNA follows: TGCAGCGCTCGACAGGGGGCCGCGGAGACCCAGTACTTC. Residues: CSARQGAAETQYF.

The chain links TRBV5-1 to TRBJ2-5; TRBD2 matches 10 bases. Looked up from germline, CDR1 is SGHRS and CDR2 is YFSETQ. V lost 4 bases and J lost 2; bases outside the gene matches: 5. The CDR3 totals 15 residues. The CDR3 sequence: CASSAGLAAQETQYF. The CDR3 DNA reads TGCGCCAGCAGCGCCGGACTAGCGGCGCAAGAGACCCAGTACTTC.

V gene TRBV18 combines with J gene TRBJ2-1; 8 bases align to TRBD2. CDR1 and CDR2 (germline): KGHSH, LQKENI. The V gene end was trimmed by 0 bases and the J gene end by 6 bases; junction bases not matched to a gene: 1. The CDR3 has 14 residues. The CDR3 DNA sequence: TGTGCCAGCTCACCACCTAGCGGGGCCAATGAGCAGTTCTTC. It is translated as CASSPPSGANEQFF.

This clone was observed a few times. V usage is TRBV7-2 and J usage is TRBJ2-3; no reliable D call. Germline V lookup: CDR1 SGHTA, CDR2 FQGNSA. The CDR3 runs to 15 residues. Trimming took 2 bases from V and 1 from J, leaving 10 bases between them. CDR3 nucleotide sequence: TGTGCCAGCAGCTTAAATGTAGTGGGCACAGATACGCAGTATTTT. Protein: CASSLNVVGTDTQYF.

The chain couples TRBV5-1 to TRBJ1-2; 9 nucleotides match TRBD1. J was trimmed by 8 bases and V by 7 bases; bases with no gene match: 12. Germline loops: CDR1 SGHRS, CDR2 YFSETQ. This CDR3 has 14 residues. The CDR3 reads CASGTDRGNGGYTF. The CDR3, as DNA: TGCGCCAGCGGCACCGACAGGGGGAATGGAGGCTACACCTTC.

The chain carries TRBV13 and TRBJ1-1, with 9 bases matching TRBD1. Trimming removed 5 bases from V and 0 bases from J; junction bases left unmatched: 4. From germline, CDR1 is PRHDT and CDR2 FYEKMQ (reference sequence). The CDR3 totals 15 residues. Here the CDR3 reads CASSAWTGVNTEAFF. CDR3 in DNA: TGTGCCAGCAGCGCGTGGACAGGGGTGAACACTGAAGCTTTCTTT.

This clone was recorded a few times. This sequence joins TRBV5-1 and TRBJ2-5; TRBD2 agrees at 9 bases. J was trimmed by 1 base and V by 2 bases; bases with no gene match: 6. Germline CDR1 and CDR2: SGHRS and YFSETQ. There are 16 residues in the CDR3. In DNA, the CDR3 is TGCGCCAGCAGCTTAGTAGCGGGAGTTCTCCAAGAGACCCAGTACTTC. Amino acid sequence: CASSLVAGVLQETQYF.